Below are 21 T cell receptor beta chains sequenced from a single sample in a study of a mutant IDH1 vaccine in newly diagnosed glioma (dated by TCRdb to the early 2020s). Library preparation employed the immunoSEQ multiplex PCR assay. TCRdb took this table from immuneACCESS and kept in-frame rearrangements with V and J called. Such tables lack part of the clones; where checked against another copy, unresolved V genes explain under half of the gap, and the rest is unexplained. For this sample the table gives about 41,000 clones, of which over 75% were detected only once. Of the sample, about 1.5% falls within the top ten clones. These TCRs' antigens remain unknown. The meaning of the sample's time point label: week 35, safety follow-up. Each vaccine dose was 300 ug of a 20-mer mutant IDH1 peptide in Montanide, given subcutaneously with topical imiquimod. This material consisted of PBMCs, taken from a glioma patient whose treatment included an IDH1 peptide vaccine. The receptors here all came from a man aged 35 to 55 with glioma.

The rearrangement links TRBV25-1 to TRBJ2-7; D perhaps matches TRBD1 (5 bases). The germline gives CDR1 MGHDK, CDR2 SYGVNS. V lost 4 bases to trimming and J lost 3 bases, with 7 bases between them. This CDR3 has 12 amino acids. CDR3 nucleotide sequence: TGTGCCAGCAGTGCAGGGCGCTACGAGCAGTACTTC. Residues: CASSAGRYEQYF.

This clone has a single count. The V call is TRBV5-1, the J call TRBJ1-4, with 8 bases identical to TRBD1. This CDR3 has 16 amino acids. The germline V gene encodes CDR1 SGHRS and CDR2 YFSETQ. J lost 2 bases, V lost 3 bases, and 6 bases had no gene match. The CDR3 region has the DNA TGCGCCAGCAGCTCAGCGGGACAGGTGACTAATGAAAAACTGTTTTTT. This codes for CASSSAGQVTNEKLFF.

This chain uses TRBV2 with TRBJ2-1; 8 bases fit TRBD2. Germline loops: CDR1 SNHLY, CDR2 FYNNEI. Losses at the gene ends were 6 bases for V and 4 bases for J; bases not matched to a gene: 5. The CDR3 totals 14 residues. CDR3 residues: CASSVSGNYNEQFF. CDR3 DNA sequence: TGTGCCAGCAGCGTTAGCGGGAATTACAATGAGCAGTTCTTC.

The chain recombines TRBV14 with TRBJ2-5, with D perhaps being TRBD1 or TRBD2 (5 bases each). Judging by the DNA end, TRBJ2-7 fits better; the J call may be wrong. This CDR3 has 14 amino acids. CDR1 is SGHDN and CDR2 is FVKESK in the germline V gene. CDR3 bases: TGTGCCAGCAGCCTTCGGCAGCAGGGACGCGAGCAGTACTTC. Amino acid sequence: CASSLRQQGREQYF.

This chain links TRBV4-1 with TRBJ1-2; D gene ambiguous. V lost 0 bases and J 10 bases, leaving 12 bases between the germline ends. The CDR3 consists of 13 residues. Per germline, CDR1 MGHRA and CDR2 YSYEKL. DNA for the CDR3: TGCGCCAGCAGCCAAGATATGCGGAACAACTACACCTTC. Residues: CASSQDMRNNYTF.

This sequence joins TRBV10-1 and TRBJ1-2; 8 bases are a match to TRBD1. CDR1 is WNHNN and CDR2 is SYGVQD in the germline V gene (reference sequence). The CDR3 consists of 13 residues. With 2 bases clipped from V and 7 bases from J, the junction kept 3 bases outside the gene matches. The CDR3 here is CASSENRGTGYTF. CDR3 bases: TGCGCCAGCAGTGAGAACAGGGGGACTGGCTACACCTTC.

The V gene is TRBV5-1, the J gene TRBJ2-5; perhaps TRBD2 as D (6 bases). Deletions cut 4 bases from V and 2 bases from J, with 9 bases between. The CDR3 totals 13 residues. The V gene's germline CDR1 is SGHRS and CDR2 YFSETQ. Here the CDR3 reads CASSAGPQETQYF. CDR3 nucleotide sequence: TGCGCCAGCAGCGCGGGACCTCAAGAGACCCAGTACTTC.

This clone showed up just once. J is TRBJ2-7 and V is TRBV27; D remains unclear. The CDR3 sequence is 13 residues long. Trimming removed 2 bases at V and 3 bases at J, with 8 bases between. Germline V gene sequence: CDR1 MNHEY, CDR2 SMNVEV (reference sequence). CDR3 DNA sequence: TGTGCCAGCAGTTTAGGGCCAGACTACGAGCAGTACGTC. Translation: CASSLGPDYEQYV.

This clone came up once. Here the CDR3 DNA reads TGTGCCAGCAGCCCGTCTGCCTGGAGCTCTGGGGCCAACGTCCTGACTTTC. Protein product: CASSPSAWSSGANVLTF. The chain uses TRBV5-5 and TRBJ2-6; D is unclear. The CDR3 extends over 17 amino acids. Trimming stripped 4 bases from V and 0 bases from J, with 14 bases between. Germline CDR1 and CDR2: SGHKS and YYEKEE (reference sequence). Together with reference TRBV5-5 and TRBJ2-6, the CDR3 gives the full variable domain: DAGVTQSPTHLIKTRGQQVTLRCSPISGHKSVSWYQQVLGQGPQFIFQYYEKEERGRGNFPDRFSARQFPNYSSELNVNALLLGDSALYLCASSPSAWSSGANVLTFGAGSRLTVL.

This sequence joins TRBV2 and TRBJ1-2; 8 bases fit TRBD1. Germline V gene data show CDR1 as SNHLY and CDR2 as FYNNEI. Trimming removed 3 bases from V and 4 bases from J; junction bases left unmatched: 10. This CDR3 has 16 residues. CDR3 nucleotide sequence: TGTGCCAGCAGTGAGGATGTCGACAGGGGCGCCTATGGCTACACCTTC. It specifies CASSEDVDRGAYGYTF.

The genes are TRBV28 and TRBJ1-5; TRBD1 aligns across 7 bases. The CDR3 totals 15 residues. Trimming took 4 bases from V and 7 from J; bases not matched to a gene: 10. The germline V gene encodes CDR1 MDHEN and CDR2 SYDVKM. CDR3 sequence: CASSSRQGGGQPQHF. The CDR3, as DNA: TGTGCCAGCAGTTCTCGACAGGGTGGGGGGCAGCCCCAGCATTTT.

The chain links TRBV6-6 to TRBJ2-5; the D gene is possibly TRBD1 (6 bases). From germline, CDR1 is MNHNY and CDR2 SVGAGI (reference sequence). The CDR3 length is 15 residues. V lost 5 bases, J lost 5 bases, and 18 bases lay in between. CDR3 sequence reads: CASSPALQGGETQYF. The CDR3 coding sequence is TGTGCCAGCAGTCCAGCCCTACAGGGCGGGGAGACCCAGTACTTC.

The chain is built from TRBV5-6 and TRBJ2-1; 13 nucleotides match TRBD2. The CDR3 is 18 residues long. V gave up 6 bases and J gave up 3 bases; unmatched junction bases: 12. The germline gives CDR1 SGHDT, CDR2 YYEEEE. CDR3 nucleotide sequence: TGTGCCAGCACCTCCGCTCCGGGACTAGCGGGATTCTACAATGAGCAGTTCTTC. Translated, it gives CASTSAPGLAGFYNEQFF.

This chain joins TRBV28 and TRBJ1-1, with 7 bases aligning to TRBD1. The CDR3 sequence is 14 residues long. Unmatched junction bases numbered 7, after V lost 2 bases and J lost 7 bases. Per germline, CDR1 MDHEN and CDR2 SYDVKM. CDR3 nucleotide sequence: TGTGCCAGCAGTTTACGAGGGGGCGCTGTTGAAGCTTTCTTT. Its translation is CASSLRGGAVEAFF.

V and J are TRBV15 and TRBJ2-3, with D uncertain. The length of the CDR3 is 12 residues. V lost 0 bases and J 7 bases, leaving 5 bases between the germline ends. From germline, CDR1 is LNHNV and CDR2 YYDKDF (reference sequence). This CDR3 reads CATSRESYTQYF. The CDR3 nucleotides read TGTGCCACCAGCAGAGAGAGTTATACGCAGTATTTT.

The chain recombines TRBV7-2 with TRBJ1-5; D is unclear. Germline CDR1 and CDR2: SGHTA and FQGNSA. The CDR3 has 13 residues. The V end lost 3 bases, the J end lost 4 bases, and 7 bases lay between the germline ends. The CDR3 region is CASSFNGNQPQHF. CDR3 bases: TGTGCCAGCAGCTTCAATGGAAATCAGCCCCAGCATTTT.

The rearrangement uses TRBV5-1 and TRBJ2-1; a weak D match, TRBD1 (5 bases). Germline V gene data show CDR1 as SGHRS and CDR2 as YFSETQ. The V end lost 2 bases, the J end lost 8 bases, and 8 bases lay between the germline ends. CDR3 length equals 12 residues. Written as DNA, the CDR3 is TGCGCCAGCAGCTTAGCAGGGTATGAGCAGTTCTTC. Protein sequence: CASSLAGYEQFF.

This chain links TRBV10-1 with TRBJ1-4, with D hard to call. Per germline, CDR1 WNHNN and CDR2 SYGVQD (reference sequence). Between the trimmed V and J ends, which lost 5 bases and 6 bases, there was a span of 7 bases. This CDR3 contains 12 residues. DNA for the CDR3: TGCGCCAGCAGTCGCGGGGATGAAAAACTGTTTTTT. As protein: CASSRGDEKLFF.

The rearrangement links TRBV5-1 to TRBJ2-3; D possibly corresponds to TRBD1 (5 bases). In germline, CDR1 is SGHRS, CDR2 YFSETQ. The CDR3 loop spans 14 amino acids. The V end lost 5 bases, the J end lost 6 bases, and 16 bases lay between the germline ends. The CDR3 here is CASSPGMFSDTQYF. CDR3 DNA: TGCGCCAGCAGTCCAGGGATGTTTAGTGATACGCAGTATTTT.

The chain joins TRBV28 to TRBJ1-2; a weak D match, TRBD1 (5 bases). With 8 bases removed from V and 4 bases from J, the gap between germline ends came to 17 bases. The germline CDR1 and CDR2 sequences are MDHEN and SYDVKM. This CDR3 region has 14 residues. CDR3 in amino acids: CASSSGAAIYGYTF. Written as DNA, the CDR3 is TGTGCCAGCTCAAGCGGGGCGGCTATCTATGGCTACACCTTC.

J is TRBJ2-2 and V is TRBV4-3, with D unresolved. CDR3 size: 12 residues. Germline CDR1 is LGHNA and CDR2 is YSLEER. V was clipped by 4 bases and J by 9 bases, with 9 bases between them. CDR3 sequence: CASSLTPRELFF. The CDR3 nucleotides read TGCGCCAGCAGCCTCACCCCCCGGGAGCTGTTTTTT.